This TCR beta chain was found in a study of blood T cells in healthy people across ages. Alongside a J-beta primer mix, a sample-barcoded 5' primer served in a second PCR lasting roughly 6 to 12 cycles. TCRdb redid the calling of the 5' RACE reads with MiXCR, one entry per CDR3 protein. The sample lists hundreds of thousands of distinct CDR3 sequences; roughly 60% were seen once. Every sample yielded at least 7 million isolated PBMCs. The length of the CDR3 is 16 residues. Trimming took 10 bases from V and 3 from J, leaving 25 bases between them. The germline V gene has CDR1 MNHEY and CDR2 SMNVEV (reference sequence).

The chain has TRBV27 and TRBJ2-7; possibly TRBD1 or TRBD2 for D (5 bases each). The sequence came from a young man in good health. Material: blood. The CDR3 DNA is TGTGCCACCAGCAGTAGTTGGGGGAAACAGCTCTACGAGCAGTACTTC. Translation: CATSSSWGKQLYEQYF.